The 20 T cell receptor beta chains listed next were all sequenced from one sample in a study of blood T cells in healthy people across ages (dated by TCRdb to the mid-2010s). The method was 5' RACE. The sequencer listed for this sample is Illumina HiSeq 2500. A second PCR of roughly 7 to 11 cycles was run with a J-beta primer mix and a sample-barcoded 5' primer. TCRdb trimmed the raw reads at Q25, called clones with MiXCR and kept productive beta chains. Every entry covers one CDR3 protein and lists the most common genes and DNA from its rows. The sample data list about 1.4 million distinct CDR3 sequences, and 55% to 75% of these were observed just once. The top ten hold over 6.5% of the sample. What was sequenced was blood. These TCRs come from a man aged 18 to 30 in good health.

CDR3 loop: CASSEAGQGISEQYF. DNA of the CDR3: TGTGCCAGCAGTGAGGCTGGACAGGGGATTAGCGAGCAGTACTTC. The J gene is TRBJ2-5, the V gene TRBV6-1; TRBD1 matches 9 bases. The end of the DNA aligns better with TRBJ2-7, so the J call may be wrong. CDR1 is MNHNS, CDR2 SASEGT, per germline. The CDR3 covers 15 residues.

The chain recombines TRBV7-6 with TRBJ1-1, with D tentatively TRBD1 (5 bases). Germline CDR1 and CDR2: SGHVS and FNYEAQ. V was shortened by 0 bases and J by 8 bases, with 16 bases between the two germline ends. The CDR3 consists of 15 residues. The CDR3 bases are TGTGCCAGCAGCTTAGCCCCAGACAGTCCCCAAGAAGCTTTCTTT. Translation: CASSLAPDSPQEAFF. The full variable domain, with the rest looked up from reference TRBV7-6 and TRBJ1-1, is GAGVSQSPRYKVTKRGQDVALRCDPISGHVSLYWYRQALGQGPEFLTYFNYEAQQDKSGLPNDRFSAERPEGSISTLTIQRTEQRDSAMYRCASSLAPDSPQEAFFGQGTRLTVV.

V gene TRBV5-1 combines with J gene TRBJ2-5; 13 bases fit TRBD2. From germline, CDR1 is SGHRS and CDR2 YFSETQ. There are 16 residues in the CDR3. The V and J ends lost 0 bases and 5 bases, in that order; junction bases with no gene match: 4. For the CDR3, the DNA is TGCGCCAGCAGCTTGGCACTAGCGGGAGGGACGGAGACCCAGTACTTC. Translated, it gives CASSLALAGGTETQYF.

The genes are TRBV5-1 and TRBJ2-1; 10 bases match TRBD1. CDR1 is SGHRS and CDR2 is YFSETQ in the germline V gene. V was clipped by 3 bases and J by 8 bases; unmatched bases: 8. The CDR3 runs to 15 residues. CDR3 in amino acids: CASSWDRGLNHEQFF. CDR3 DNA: TGCGCCAGCAGCTGGGACAGGGGTCTCAACCATGAGCAGTTCTTC. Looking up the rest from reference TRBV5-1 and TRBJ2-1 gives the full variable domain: KAGVTQTPRYLIKTRGQQVTLSCSPISGHRSVSWYQQTPGQGLQFLFEYFSETQRNKGNFPGRFSGRQFSNSRSEMNVSTLELGDSALYLCASSWDRGLNHEQFFGPGTRLTVL.

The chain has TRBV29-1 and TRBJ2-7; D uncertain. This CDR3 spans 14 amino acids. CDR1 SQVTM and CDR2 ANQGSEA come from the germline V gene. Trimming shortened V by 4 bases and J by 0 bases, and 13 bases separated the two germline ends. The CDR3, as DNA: TGCAGCGTTGGTCCCAGCGCTGGCTCCTACGAGCAGTACTTC. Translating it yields CSVGPSAGSYEQYF.

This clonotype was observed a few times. In DNA, the CDR3 is TGTGCCAGCAGCAAGACGGGACGCTACGAGCAGTACTTC. This gives the protein CASSKTGRYEQYF. V usage is TRBV27 and J usage is TRBJ2-7, with D possibly called TRBD1 or TRBD2 (5 bases each). This CDR3 is 13 amino acids long. The germline V gene encodes CDR1 MNHEY and CDR2 SMNVEV (reference sequence). The V and J ends lost 6 bases and 3 bases respectively, with 12 bases between them.

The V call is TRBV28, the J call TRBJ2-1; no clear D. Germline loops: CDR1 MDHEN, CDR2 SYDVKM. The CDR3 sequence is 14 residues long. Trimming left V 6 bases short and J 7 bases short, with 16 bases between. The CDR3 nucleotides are TGTGCCAGCAGACTCAGCTTGGGTTGGAATGAGCAGTTCTTC. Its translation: CASRLSLGWNEQFF. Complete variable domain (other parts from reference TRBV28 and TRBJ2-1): DVKVTQSSRYLVKRTGEKVFLECVQDMDHENMFWYRQDPGLGLRLIYFSYDVKMKEKGDIPEGYSVSREKKERFSLILESASTNQTSMYLCASRLSLGWNEQFFGPGTRLTVL.

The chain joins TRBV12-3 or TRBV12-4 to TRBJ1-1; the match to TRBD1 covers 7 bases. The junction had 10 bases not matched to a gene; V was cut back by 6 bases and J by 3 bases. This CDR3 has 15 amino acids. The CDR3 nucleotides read TGTGCCAGCAGCCTAACCAGGGGGACGGACACTGAAGCTTTCTTT. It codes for CASSLTRGTDTEAFF.

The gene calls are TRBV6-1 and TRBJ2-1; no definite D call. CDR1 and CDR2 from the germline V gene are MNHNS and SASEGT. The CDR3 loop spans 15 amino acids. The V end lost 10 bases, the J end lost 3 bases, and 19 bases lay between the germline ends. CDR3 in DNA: TGTGCCACCTCAACCGGACCGATGATCTACAATGAGCAGTTCTTC. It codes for CATSTGPMIYNEQFF.

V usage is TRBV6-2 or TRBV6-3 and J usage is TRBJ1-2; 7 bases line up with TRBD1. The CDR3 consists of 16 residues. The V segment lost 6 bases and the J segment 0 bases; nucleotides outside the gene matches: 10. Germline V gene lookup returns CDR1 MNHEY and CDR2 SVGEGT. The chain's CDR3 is CASRKSGTATNYGYTF. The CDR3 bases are TGTGCCAGCAGAAAATCCGGGACAGCAACTAACTATGGCTACACCTTC.

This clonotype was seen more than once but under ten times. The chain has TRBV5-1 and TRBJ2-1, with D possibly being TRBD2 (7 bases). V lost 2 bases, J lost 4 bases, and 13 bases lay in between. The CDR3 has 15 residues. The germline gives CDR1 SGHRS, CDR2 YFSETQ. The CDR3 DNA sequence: TGCGCCAGCAGCTTTCGCGGGGGCCTGTACAATGAGCAGTTCTTC. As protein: CASSFRGGLYNEQFF.

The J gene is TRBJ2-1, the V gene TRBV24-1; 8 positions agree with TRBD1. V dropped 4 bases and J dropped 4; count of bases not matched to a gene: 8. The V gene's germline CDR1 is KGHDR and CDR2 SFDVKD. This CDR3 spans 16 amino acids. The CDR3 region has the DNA TGTGCCACCAGTGACCCTGGACAGGGTCCGTACAATGAGCAGTTCTTC. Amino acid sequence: CATSDPGQGPYNEQFF.

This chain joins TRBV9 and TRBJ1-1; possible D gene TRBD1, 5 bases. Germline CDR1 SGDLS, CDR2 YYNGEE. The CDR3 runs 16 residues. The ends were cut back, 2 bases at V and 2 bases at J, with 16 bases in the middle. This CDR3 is CASSVGYRLPNTEAFF. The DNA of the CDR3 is TGTGCCAGCAGCGTGGGATACAGGCTCCCAAACACTGAAGCTTTCTTT.

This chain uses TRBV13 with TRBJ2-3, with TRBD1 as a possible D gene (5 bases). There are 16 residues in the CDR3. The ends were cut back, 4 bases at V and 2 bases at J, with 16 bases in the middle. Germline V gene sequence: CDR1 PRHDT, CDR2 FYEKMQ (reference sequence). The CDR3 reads CASSSSDTTNTDTQYF. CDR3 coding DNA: TGTGCCAGCAGCTCCTCGGACACGACCAACACAGATACGCAGTATTTT.

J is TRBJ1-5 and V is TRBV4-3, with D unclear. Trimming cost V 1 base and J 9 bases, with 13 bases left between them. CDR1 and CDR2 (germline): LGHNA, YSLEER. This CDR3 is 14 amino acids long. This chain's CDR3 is CASSQGLGTGPQHF. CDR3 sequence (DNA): TGCGCCAGCAGCCAAGGATTGGGAACGGGGCCCCAGCATTTT.

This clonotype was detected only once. CDR3 nucleotide sequence: TGTGCCAGCAGCTTAGTGGGGGGCGCGGAGCAGTTCTTC. As protein: CASSLVGGAEQFF. The rearrangement links TRBV7-8 to TRBJ2-1; D may correspond to TRBD1 or TRBD2 (6 bases each). The CDR3 is made up of 13 amino acids. Deletions cut 1 base from V and 10 bases from J, with 11 bases between. Germline CDR1 and CDR2: SGHVS and FQNEAQ. Together with reference TRBV7-8 and TRBJ2-1, the CDR3 gives the full variable domain: GAGVSQSPRYKVAKRGQDVALRCDPISGHVSLFWYQQALGQGPEFLTYFQNEAQLDKSGLPSDRFFAERPEGSVSTLKIQRTQQEDSAVYLCASSLVGGAEQFFGPGTRLTVL.

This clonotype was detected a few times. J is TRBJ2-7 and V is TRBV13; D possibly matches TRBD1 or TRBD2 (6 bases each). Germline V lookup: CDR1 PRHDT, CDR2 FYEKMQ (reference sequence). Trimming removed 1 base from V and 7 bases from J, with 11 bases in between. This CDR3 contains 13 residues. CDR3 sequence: CASSLVQGREQYF. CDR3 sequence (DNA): TGTGCCAGCAGCTTAGTGCAGGGGAGGGAGCAGTACTTC.

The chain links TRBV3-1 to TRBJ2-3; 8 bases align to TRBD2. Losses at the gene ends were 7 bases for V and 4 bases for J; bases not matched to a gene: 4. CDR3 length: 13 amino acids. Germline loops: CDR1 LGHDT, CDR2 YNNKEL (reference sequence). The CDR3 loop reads CASTGGGSDTQYF. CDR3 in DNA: TGTGCCAGCACCGGCGGGGGGTCAGATACGCAGTATTTT.

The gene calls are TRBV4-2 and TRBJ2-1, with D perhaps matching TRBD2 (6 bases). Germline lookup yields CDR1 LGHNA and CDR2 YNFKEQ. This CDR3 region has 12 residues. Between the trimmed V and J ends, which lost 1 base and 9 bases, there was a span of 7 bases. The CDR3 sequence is CASSQVEGEQFF. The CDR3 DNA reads TGTGCCAGCAGCCAAGTGGAGGGTGAGCAGTTCTTC.

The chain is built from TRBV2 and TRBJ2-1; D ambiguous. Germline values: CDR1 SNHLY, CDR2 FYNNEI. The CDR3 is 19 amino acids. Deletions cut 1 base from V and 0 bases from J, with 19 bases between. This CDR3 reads CASSEEWIHTKSSYNEQFF. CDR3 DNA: TGTGCCAGCAGTGAAGAATGGATCCACACCAAGAGCTCCTACAATGAGCAGTTCTTC. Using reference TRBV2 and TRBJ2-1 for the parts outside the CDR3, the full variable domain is EPEVTQTPSHQVTQMGQEVILRCVPISNHLYFYWYRQILGQKVEFLVSFYNNEISEKSEIFDDQFSVERPDGSNFTLKIRSTKLEDSAMYFCASSEEWIHTKSSYNEQFFGPGTRLTVL.